This entry lists 14 T cell receptor beta chains sequenced from one sample in a study of T cell repertoires in cytomegalovirus infection. TCRdb used MiXCR to reprocess the reads, holding one entry per CDR3 protein. Found here are some 480,000 distinct CDR3 sequences, more than 30% of them singletons; the top ten hold roughly 15%. The antigens of these receptors remain unknown. The sequencing here drew on cultured PBMCs, taken from culture after CMV antigen stimulation. The receptors here all came from a human donor in good health (CMV status not recorded). Some clones in this sample may be carry-over from other donors' samples.

This rearrangement joins TRBV12-3 or TRBV12-4 to TRBJ1-4; 9 positions agree with TRBD1. V lost 5 bases to trimming and J lost 5 bases; unmatched junction nucleotides: 9. The length of the CDR3 is 16 residues. The CDR3 loop reads CASSTRRGQGNEKLFF. In DNA, the CDR3 is TGTGCCAGCAGTACAAGGAGGGGACAGGGCAATGAAAAACTGTTTTTT.

This clonotype was seen more than once but under ten times. The CDR3 reads CSVVGLAGFEQFF. As DNA, the CDR3 is TGCAGCGTTGTAGGACTAGCGGGATTTGAGCAGTTCTTC. This sequence joins TRBV29-1 and TRBJ2-1, with 12 bases identical to TRBD2. CDR1 and CDR2 from the germline V gene are SQVTM and ANQGSEA. V gave up 4 bases and J gave up 9 bases; unmatched junction bases: 4. The CDR3 is 13 amino acids.

V usage is TRBV4-1 and J usage is TRBJ2-5; D possibly corresponds to TRBD1 (6 bases). CDR3 size: 15 residues. Trimming removed 1 base from V and 4 bases from J, with 13 bases in between. The germline gives CDR1 MGHRA, CDR2 YSYEKL. The CDR3 region is CASSQAPGVGETQYF. The CDR3 bases are TGCGCCAGCAGCCAAGCTCCAGGGGTCGGAGAGACCCAGTACTTC.

This clonotype was seen more than once but under ten times. The chain joins TRBV4-1 to TRBJ2-7; 8 bases line up with TRBD1. The CDR3 contains 14 residues. The V segment lost 0 bases and the J segment 3 bases; nucleotides outside the gene matches: 1. Looked up from germline, CDR1 is MGHRA and CDR2 is YSYEKL. CDR3 protein: CASSQDGQGYEQYF. As DNA, the CDR3 is TGCGCCAGCAGCCAAGACGGACAGGGCTACGAGCAGTACTTC.

This chain uses TRBV27 with TRBJ1-2, with unresolved D. Germline values: CDR1 MNHEY, CDR2 SMNVEV (reference sequence). V was clipped by 3 bases and J by 3 bases, with 23 bases between them. This CDR3 spans 18 amino acids. CDR3 loop: CASSFNTAAGRLDYGYTF. The CDR3, as DNA: TGTGCCAGCAGTTTTAACACAGCGGCTGGTCGGCTGGACTATGGCTACACCTTC.

In this sample, this clonotype turned up a few times. Germline is not matched at one junction end, which may reflect a read error. The chain combines TRBV7-2 with TRBJ2-3; the D gene is possibly TRBD2 (6 bases). Germline values: CDR1 SGHTA, CDR2 FQGNSA. This CDR3 is built from 12 residues. CDR3 loop: CASSLGLGVPGF. The CDR3 DNA follows: TGTGCCAGCAGCTTAGGACTAGGAGTTCCCGGTTTT.

In its sample, this clonotype was seen a few times. The chain carries TRBV7-2 and TRBJ1-6; D remains unclear. Germline V gene sequence: CDR1 SGHTA, CDR2 FQGNSA. The CDR3 spans 15 residues. Trimming pared 2 bases from V and 8 bases from J, leaving 13 bases between. CDR3 sequence reads: CASSLNSGKYSPLHF. In nucleotides, the CDR3 is TGTGCCAGCAGCTTAAATTCGGGGAAGTATTCACCCCTCCACTTT.

The CDR3, as DNA: TGTGCCAGCAGCCGGTCATGGGAGCTTGGTGAGCAGTTCTTC. It codes for CASSRSWELGEQFF. V gene TRBV4-2 combines with J gene TRBJ2-1; TRBD2 might be the D (5 bases). This CDR3 has 14 amino acids. Trimming removed 4 bases at V and 9 bases at J, with 16 bases between. Germline CDR1 LGHNA, CDR2 YNFKEQ.

The V gene is TRBV20-1, the J gene TRBJ2-5; D might be TRBD2 (6 bases). V gave up 6 bases and J gave up 4 bases, with 15 bases separating them. The V gene's germline CDR1 is DFQATT and CDR2 SNEGSKA (reference sequence). The CDR3 contains 13 residues. The CDR3 loop is CSARDPGGETQYF. The DNA for the CDR3 is TGCAGTGCGAGGGACCCCGGGGGAGAGACCCAGTACTTC.

The rearrangement links TRBV7-2 to TRBJ2-1; D perhaps matches TRBD2 (6 bases). The CDR3 runs to 15 residues. In germline, CDR1 is SGHTA, CDR2 FQGNSA. Trimming took 5 bases from V and 7 from J, leaving 18 bases between them. Written as DNA, the CDR3 is TGTGCCAGCAGCCAGGAGTCTGCGGGACGGAATGAGCAGTTCTTC. It yields the protein CASSQESAGRNEQFF.

This clonotype was seen only a few times. The gene calls are TRBV7-3 and TRBJ2-1; D call uncertain. CDR1 and CDR2 from the germline V gene are SGHTA and FQGTGA. The V end lost 1 base, the J end lost 0 bases, and 7 bases lay between the germline ends. This CDR3 comprises 15 residues. Here the CDR3 reads CASSLSGASYNEQFF. As DNA, the CDR3 is TGTGCCAGCAGCTTAAGCGGAGCCTCCTACAATGAGCAGTTCTTC. The full variable domain, its missing parts supplied by reference TRBV7-3 and TRBJ2-1, is GAGVSQTPSNKVTEKGKYVELRCDPISGHTALYWYRQSLGQGPEFLIYFQGTGAADDSGLPNDRFFAVRPEGSVSTLKIQRTERGDSAVYLCASSLSGASYNEQFFGPGTRLTVL.

The chain uses TRBV4-1 and TRBJ2-7; D unclear. Germline CDR1 MGHRA, CDR2 YSYEKL. The V gene lost 1 base and the J gene lost 2 bases, with 18 bases spanning the gap. This CDR3 has 17 amino acids. The CDR3 reads CASSQVTRVTLTYEQYF. The CDR3 DNA follows: TGCGCCAGCAGCCAAGTAACCCGGGTTACACTTACCTACGAGCAGTACTTC.

V is TRBV19 and J is TRBJ2-5, with D perhaps TRBD2 (6 bases). The CDR3 has 14 residues. V gave up 7 bases and J gave up 5 bases, with 17 bases separating them. CDR1 is LNHDA and CDR2 is SQIVND in the germline V gene (reference sequence). Written as DNA, the CDR3 is TGTGCCAGTATCGATGTGGGGGGAAGCGAGACCCAGTACTTC. It yields the protein CASIDVGGSETQYF.

This clonotype has a handful of counts. The chain is built from TRBV7-8 and TRBJ2-7; 13 nucleotides line up with TRBD2. V shed 1 base, J shed 2 bases, and the junction held 14 bases outside the gene matches. CDR1 is SGHVS and CDR2 is FQNEAQ in the germline V gene. The CDR3 is 20 amino acids. DNA for the CDR3: TGTGCCAGCAGCTTAGGGCCGGGACTAGCGGGACGAGAAGATACCTACGAGCAGTACGTC. This gives the protein CASSLGPGLAGREDTYEQYV.